One sample yielded the 32 T cell receptor beta chains listed below, sequenced in a study of blood T cells in healthy people across ages. A second PCR, run for 7 to 11 cycles, used a sample-barcoded 5' primer plus a J-beta primer mix. Via MiXCR, TCRdb re-called the 5' RACE reads, giving one row per CDR3 protein. The sample carries 700,000 to 1,000,000 distinct CDR3 sequences, 40% to 50% recorded once. Sequencing input: blood. The receptors shown here come from a man in his sixties in good health.

This chain joins TRBV4-3 and TRBJ1-4; D gene unclear. The V gene's germline CDR1 is LGHNA and CDR2 YSLEER. CDR3 length: 15 residues. V was clipped by 0 bases and J by 0 bases, with 5 bases between them. The CDR3 nucleotides read TGCGCCAGCAGCCAAGAGATTGCAACTAATGAAAAACTGTTTTTT. Amino acid sequence: CASSQEIATNEKLFF.

V is TRBV24-1 and J is TRBJ1-3, with D perhaps TRBD1 (5 bases). The CDR3 consists of 16 residues. CDR1 KGHDR and CDR2 SFDVKD come from the germline V gene. Trimming removed 12 bases at V and 0 bases at J, with 20 bases between. CDR3 coding DNA: TGTGCCGGACCTTTGATATATAGGGGCTCTGGAAACACCATATATTTT. It encodes CAGPLIYRGSGNTIYF.

This sequence joins TRBV24-1 and TRBJ2-3, with 7 bases that match TRBD2. Germline CDR1 is KGHDR and CDR2 is SFDVKD. V lost 9 bases and J lost 2; bases outside the gene matches: 10. This CDR3 region has 15 residues. The CDR3 reads CATAIGEGATDTQYF. Here the CDR3 DNA reads TGTGCCACCGCTATTGGGGAGGGAGCCACAGATACGCAGTATTTT.

The rearrangement joins TRBV6-5 to TRBJ2-5; 8 nucleotides align to TRBD1. The DNA end is a closer match to TRBJ2-7, so the J assignment may be wrong. CDR1 and CDR2 (germline): MNHEY, SVGAGI. The CDR3 is 16 residues long. The CDR3 nucleotides are TGTGCCAGCAGAAAAGCAGGGGGCGGGTCCCCCTACGAGCAGTACTTC. It translates to CASRKAGGGSPYEQYF.

This clonotype was recorded a few times. The V and J genes are TRBV5-1 and TRBJ2-1, with 13 bases lining up with TRBD2. V dropped 4 bases and J dropped 14; count of bases not matched to a gene: 3. The CDR3 contains 12 residues. Germline assignment: CDR1 SGHRS and CDR2 YFSETQ. In DNA form, the CDR3 reads TGCGCCAGCAGCGGAACTAGCGGGGGGGAGTTCTTC. This codes for CASSGTSGGEFF.

CDR3 sequence: CASRSPGKRSGANVLTF. CDR3 DNA sequence: TGTGCCAGCCGGAGTCCAGGGAAACGCTCTGGGGCCAACGTCCTGACTTTC. J is TRBJ2-6 and V is TRBV12-3 or TRBV12-4; the D gene is possibly TRBD1 (5 bases). The V gene lost 8 bases and the J gene lost 0 bases, with 17 bases spanning the gap. The CDR3 loop spans 17 amino acids.

The chain recombines TRBV4-3 with TRBJ1-1; D gene ambiguous. Germline values: CDR1 LGHNA, CDR2 YSLEER. This CDR3 is built from 15 residues. Trimming shortened V by 0 bases and J by 0 bases, and 8 bases separated the two germline ends. CDR3 amino acids: CASSQDYAMNTEAFF. CDR3 sequence (DNA): TGCGCCAGCAGCCAAGATTACGCTATGAACACTGAAGCTTTCTTT.

This clonotype appeared a few times. The V call is TRBV10-3, the J call TRBJ2-3; D is uncertain. The CDR3 contains 13 residues. Germline-derived CDR1 and CDR2 are ENHRY and SYGVKD. The germline V and J ends were trimmed by 3 bases and 4 bases, with 8 bases remaining between them. The CDR3 DNA sequence: TGTGCCATCAGTGAAAATAACGCAGATACGCAGTATTTT. Translating gives CAISENNADTQYF.

About this clonotype: A much larger clone lies one base from this, so it may be a read error. The chain couples TRBV7-2 to TRBJ1-1; D not certain. The V gene's germline CDR1 is SGHTA and CDR2 FQGNSA. This CDR3 is 14 amino acids long. CDR3 protein: CACSGAIPGTEAFF. The CDR3 coding sequence is TGTGCCTGCAGCGGAGCAATCCCTGGAACTGAAGCTTTCTTT.

The chain recombines TRBV3-1 with TRBJ2-5; D gene ambiguous. Germline assignment: CDR1 LGHDT and CDR2 YNNKEL (reference sequence). This CDR3 has 14 residues. V was clipped by 1 base and J by 2 bases, with 8 bases between them. CDR3 coding DNA: TGTGCCAGCAGCCAAGCGGACGGTCAAGAGACCCAGTACTTC. This translates into CASSQADGQETQYF.

This chain uses TRBV20-1 with TRBJ2-5; D is possibly TRBD2 (5 bases). Germline V gene sequence: CDR1 DFQATT, CDR2 SNEGSKA (reference sequence). With 8 bases removed from V and 1 base from J, the gap between germline ends came to 17 bases. The CDR3 covers 14 residues. The CDR3, as DNA: TGCAGTTCTAAAAAACGGGGAGCCCAAGAGACCCAGTACTTC. Its translation: CSSKKRGAQETQYF.

The genes are TRBV29-1 and TRBJ2-3; 9 bases map to TRBD2. The CDR3 is 16 residues long. The ends lost 1 base at V and 2 bases at J; junction bases unmatched: 7. Per the germline V gene, CDR1 is SQVTM and CDR2 is ANQGSEA. In DNA form, the CDR3 reads TGCAGCGTTGAAGGGGCTAGCGGGGTCCCCACAGATACGCAGTATTTT. Encoded protein: CSVEGASGVPTDTQYF.

On this clonotype itself: A read error may account for a junction end that differs from germline. The V and J genes are TRBV7-2 and TRBJ2-5, with D tentatively TRBD1 (6 bases). CDR1 SGHTA and CDR2 FQGNSA come from the germline V gene. The CDR3 length is 16 residues. The CDR3 reads CAGSSPWTVGQETQYF. The CDR3 nucleotides are TGTGCCGGCAGCTCCCCCTGGACAGTCGGCCAAGAAACCCAGTACTTC.

CDR3 protein: CASSFTNGFGSPLHF. The CDR3 DNA reads TGTGCCAGCAGCTTTACAAATGGGTTTGGATCACCCCTCCACTTT. The gene calls are TRBV5-6 and TRBJ1-6; D remains ambiguous. CDR3 size: 15 residues. The V end lost 2 bases, the J end lost 10 bases, and 16 bases lay between the germline ends. Germline V CDR1 and CDR2: SGHDT, YYEEEE. The full variable domain, its missing parts supplied by reference TRBV5-6 and TRBJ1-6, is DAGVTQSPTHLIKTRGQQVTLRCSPKSGHDTVSWYQQALGQGPQFIFQYYEEEERQRGNFPDRFSGHQFPNYSSELNVNALLLGDSALYLCASSFTNGFGSPLHFGNGTRLTVT.

This clonotype was detected once. The genes are TRBV4-1 and TRBJ2-4; no firm D call. The J call may be wrong; the DNA end is better matched by TRBJ2-7. Germline CDR1 and CDR2: MGHRA and YSYEKL. The CDR3 has 14 amino acids. CDR3 residues: CASSDLAGSYEQYF. The CDR3 DNA is TGCGCCAGCAGCGATCTGGCAGGATCCTACGAGCAGTACTTC.

The chain has TRBV13 and TRBJ2-7; D ambiguous. CDR1 and CDR2 (germline): PRHDT, FYEKMQ (reference sequence). The V and J ends lost 2 bases and 5 bases respectively, with 10 bases between them. This CDR3 contains 13 residues. CDR3 region: CASSLFVLHEQYF. The CDR3 DNA follows: TGTGCCAGCAGCTTATTTGTTCTGCACGAGCAGTACTTC.

This sequence joins TRBV20-1 and TRBJ1-6; 7 bases align to TRBD1. CDR1 is DFQATT and CDR2 is SNEGSKA in the germline V gene (reference sequence). V gave up 6 bases and J gave up 0 bases; unmatched junction bases: 8. The CDR3 consists of 16 residues. The CDR3 DNA is TGCAGTGCCCCTAGGGACAGCAGCTCCTATAATTCACCCCTCCACTTT. As protein: CSAPRDSSSYNSPLHF.

This chain links TRBV5-1 with TRBJ2-7; 8 nucleotides match TRBD1. The germline V gene has CDR1 SGHRS and CDR2 YFSETQ. The CDR3 is made up of 14 amino acids. J gave up 6 bases and V 3 bases, and 8 bases lay outside the gene matches. CDR3 protein: CASSSGQGFPEQYF. CDR3 DNA: TGCGCCAGCAGCTCAGGACAGGGATTTCCCGAGCAGTACTTC. The whole variable domain, filled in from reference TRBV5-1 and TRBJ2-7, reads KAGVTQTPRYLIKTRGQQVTLSCSPISGHRSVSWYQQTPGQGLQFLFEYFSETQRNKGNFPGRFSGRQFSNSRSEMNVSTLELGDSALYLCASSSGQGFPEQYFGPGTRLTVT.

The rearrangement joins TRBV14 to TRBJ2-4; D possibly uses TRBD1 or TRBD2 (5 bases each). Germline V lookup: CDR1 SGHDN, CDR2 FVKESK. V was pared by 3 bases and J by 3 bases, with 12 bases between. The CDR3 has 15 amino acids. The CDR3 reads CASSQNGAIKNIQYF. CDR3 coding DNA: TGTGCCAGCAGCCAGAACGGGGCTATCAAAAACATTCAGTACTTC.

This clonotype was picked up a small number of times. CDR3 coding DNA: TGCGCCAGCAGCCAAGAAGTAGAAGGGGTGGGCTCCTACGAGCAGTACTTC. As protein: CASSQEVEGVGSYEQYF. The J gene is TRBJ2-7, the V gene TRBV4-3; D might be TRBD1 (5 bases). The V end was cut by 0 bases, the J end by 0 bases, with 15 bases between. In germline, CDR1 is LGHNA, CDR2 YSLEER. The CDR3 loop spans 17 amino acids.

A few counts support this clonotype. J is TRBJ2-7 and V is TRBV4-3, with a tentative D call TRBD1 (6 bases). Trimming removed 3 bases from V and 4 bases from J, with 19 bases in between. CDR1 is LGHNA, CDR2 YSLEER, per germline. CDR3 length: 16 amino acids. In DNA form, the CDR3 reads TGCGCCAGCAGCCACAAAGCCGGGACATCAGGATACGAGCAGTACTTC. Its translation: CASSHKAGTSGYEQYF.

A word on this clonotype: The junction departs from germline at one end; a sequencing error may be responsible. The rearrangement joins TRBV4-3 to TRBJ2-1; D not resolved. The CDR3 is 16 residues long. The germline V gene encodes CDR1 LGHNA and CDR2 YSLEER. The CDR3 spells CAGSHDVGLGYNEQFF. The CDR3 region has the DNA TGCGCCGGCAGCCACGACGTAGGCTTGGGCTACAATGAGCAGTTCTTC.

Only a few counts were recorded for this clonotype. The chain couples TRBV6-5 to TRBJ2-6; 7 positions agree with TRBD1. The CDR3 extends over 19 amino acids. Germline-derived CDR1 and CDR2 are MNHEY and SVGAGI. The J segment lost 0 bases and the V segment lost 0 bases, leaving 8 bases of the junction unmatched. CDR3 protein: CASSYSEDRSFSGANVLTF. The CDR3, as DNA: TGTGCCAGCAGTTACTCAGAGGACAGGTCCTTCTCTGGGGCCAACGTCCTGACTTTC.

The chain employs TRBV6-2 or TRBV6-3 and TRBJ2-3; no clear D. CDR1 and CDR2 from the germline V gene are MNHEY and SVGEGT. V shed 8 bases and J shed 6 bases, with 12 bases lying between them. There are 12 residues in the CDR3. In nucleotides, the CDR3 is TGTGCCAGCGCTCAGAGTCGCGATACGCAGTATTTT. Its protein is CASAQSRDTQYF.

This clonotype was observed a handful of times. This chain uses TRBV7-2 with TRBJ1-6, with no clear D. Trimming removed 1 base at V and 7 bases at J, with 11 bases between. The CDR3 sequence is 15 residues long. Germline V gene sequence: CDR1 SGHTA, CDR2 FQGNSA. The chain's CDR3 is CASSLVGNLNSPLHF. In nucleotides, the CDR3 is TGTGCCAGCAGCTTAGTGGGCAATCTGAATTCACCCCTCCACTTT.

This clonotype was seen only a few times. V gene TRBV12-3 or TRBV12-4 combines with J gene TRBJ2-7; TRBD1 matches 9 bases. Losses at the gene ends were 8 bases for V and 6 bases for J; bases not matched to a gene: 8. This CDR3 is built from 13 residues. The CDR3 region has the DNA TGTGCCAGCGCTCTGGGGGACAGGGTCGAGCAGTACTTC. As protein: CASALGDRVEQYF.

This rearrangement joins TRBV20-1 to TRBJ2-1; 8 nucleotides agree with TRBD2. Germline V gives CDR1 DFQATT, CDR2 SNEGSKA (reference sequence). The junction had 11 bases not matched to a gene; V was cut back by 1 base and J by 9 bases. The CDR3 covers 15 residues. CDR3 in amino acids: CSARAARGGRGEQFF. The DNA for the CDR3 is TGCAGTGCTAGAGCGGCCCGGGGGGGCCGGGGTGAGCAGTTCTTC.

This chain joins TRBV25-1 and TRBJ1-4; TRBD1 aligns across 8 bases. V lost 3 bases and J lost 2; bases outside the gene matches: 2. The CDR3 has 15 amino acids. Looked up from germline, CDR1 is MGHDK and CDR2 is SYGVNS. The CDR3 is CASSERTGTNEKLFF. As DNA, the CDR3 is TGTGCCAGCAGTGAGCGGACAGGGACTAATGAAAAACTGTTTTTT.

This clonotype was counted a few times. The chain recombines TRBV9 with TRBJ2-7, with a tentative D call TRBD1 (5 bases). Trimming removed 0 bases from V and 0 bases from J, with 10 bases in between. This CDR3 has 15 residues. CDR1 is SGDLS and CDR2 is YYNGEE in the germline V gene. The CDR3 loop reads CASSVAPDNSYEQYF. CDR3 nucleotide sequence: TGTGCCAGCAGCGTAGCCCCGGACAACTCCTACGAGCAGTACTTC.

The J gene is TRBJ1-2, the V gene TRBV30, with 12 positions matching TRBD1. Unmatched junction bases numbered 9, after V lost 2 bases and J lost 8 bases. This CDR3 contains 15 residues. Germline CDR1 reads GTSNPN; CDR2 reads SVGIG (reference sequence). CDR3 coding DNA: TGTGCCTGGAGTATACCCGGGACAGGGGGCGGCGGCTACACCTTC. Translated, it gives CAWSIPGTGGGGYTF.

This clonotype was detected a few times. The rearrangement joins TRBV10-2 to TRBJ2-1; either TRBD1 or TRBD2 may fit D (7 bases each). Germline values: CDR1 WSHSY, CDR2 SAAADI. This CDR3 comprises 16 residues. Trimming left V 5 bases short and J 6 bases short, with 20 bases between. CDR3 region: CASSPSRGGPLNEQFF. In nucleotides, the CDR3 is TGCGCCAGCAGTCCCTCCAGGGGGGGTCCCCTCAATGAGCAGTTCTTC.

V usage is TRBV10-1 and J usage is TRBJ2-1; TRBD2 might be the D (5 bases). V was shortened by 2 bases and J by 0 bases, with 14 bases between the two germline ends. Per the germline V gene, CDR1 is WNHNN and CDR2 is SYGVQD (reference sequence). This CDR3 region has 17 residues. DNA for the CDR3: TGCGCCAGCAGTGAGCGGCGTGACGGAGGCTCCTACAATGAGCAGTTCTTC. Residues: CASSERRDGGSYNEQFF.